The text below deals with one T cell receptor (beta chain). Its matching antigen is unknown. This sample stems from a study of immune cell composition in non-small cell lung cancer. Study information: Histologic subtype was mainly adenocarcinoma or squamous cell carcinoma.

Study findings and constraints: Adenocarcinomas with higher top tumour-associated clone frequency had more reactive TILs. Squamous lung tumours showed higher top 10 clone scores and clonality than adenocarcinomas. Tumour TCR-beta clonality showed no significant link to smoking pack-years.

Germline V lookup: CDR1 MDHEN, CDR2 SYDVKM. This CDR3 region has 16 residues. V was shortened by 6 bases and J by 1 base, with 15 bases between the two germline ends. Measured with immunoSEQ multiplex PCR; TCRdb has only the in-frame clones, and not every one. This sample has roughly 3,300 clones, with about 83% found just once. J is TRBJ1-4 and V is TRBV28, with D uncertain. The sequenced sample consisted of lung tumor tissue. This receptor was taken from a human donor with non-small cell lung cancer. DNA for the CDR3: TGTGCCAGCAGCCCGGTTGGGGAGGGAACTAATGAAAAACTGTTTTTT. Translating gives CASSPVGEGTNEKLFF.